The next 12 T cell receptor beta chains were all read from a single sample in a study of blood T cell repertoires in COVID-19. Sequencing used immunoSEQ multiplex PCR; TCRdb keeps in-frame clones, though not all of them. Among 200,000 or so clones listed, roughly 84% were seen once. The sample taken for sequencing was peripheral blood. The receptors stem from a man between 35 and 55 years old with active or convalescent COVID-19.

The V and J genes are TRBV27 and TRBJ2-3, with 7 bases identical to TRBD2. Germline V gene sequence: CDR1 MNHEY, CDR2 SMNVEV (reference sequence). CDR3 length equals 13 residues. Trimming removed 5 bases from V and 8 bases from J; junction bases left unmatched: 7. CDR3 loop: CASSETSTSTQYF. The CDR3 region has the DNA TGTGCCAGCAGTGAGACTAGCACGAGTACGCAGTATTTT.

This rearrangement joins TRBV2 to TRBJ2-7; D uncertain. The ends were cut back, 2 bases at V and 3 bases at J, with 11 bases in the middle. Per the germline V gene, CDR1 is SNHLY and CDR2 is FYNNEI. This CDR3 is 14 amino acids long. The DNA for the CDR3 is TGTGCCAGCAGTGAATACGGAGCAAGCTACGAGCAGTACTTC. This sequence encodes CASSEYGASYEQYF.

Only a few counts were recorded for this clone. The J gene is TRBJ1-6, the V gene TRBV9, with D perhaps matching TRBD1 (5 bases). Looked up from germline, CDR1 is SGDLS and CDR2 is YYNGEE. This CDR3 contains 13 residues. V was cut by 4 bases and J by 10 bases, with 12 bases left in between. CDR3 nucleotide sequence: TGTGCCAGCAGCCTTGGGGGAGGGTCACCCCTCCACTTT. The encoded protein is CASSLGGGSPLHF.

This rearrangement joins TRBV28 to TRBJ1-4; D gene unclear. The CDR3 is made up of 16 amino acids. V gave up 4 bases and J gave up 0 bases, with 12 bases separating them. Germline-derived CDR1 and CDR2 are MDHEN and SYDVKM. The CDR3 coding sequence is TGTGCCAGCAGTTATTATCGAGGGTCAACTAATGAAAAACTGTTTTTT. It is translated as CASSYYRGSTNEKLFF.

The rearrangement uses TRBV7-9 and TRBJ1-4; TRBD1 matches at 7 bases. CDR1 and CDR2 from the germline V gene are SEHNR and FQNEAQ (reference sequence). Trimming took 4 bases from V and 4 from J; bases not matched to a gene: 6. CDR3 length equals 15 residues. The CDR3 region has the DNA TGTGCCAGCAGCTACCGACAGGGCAATAATGAAAAACTGTTTTTT. Protein product: CASSYRQGNNEKLFF.

Remarks on this clone: The sample contains more than one DNA sequence encoding this CDR3. The genes are TRBV9 and TRBJ2-1; tentatively, D is TRBD1 (5 bases). V gave up 0 bases and J gave up 4 bases, with 14 bases separating them. Looked up from germline, CDR1 is SGDLS and CDR2 is YYNGEE. The CDR3 runs to 16 residues. CDR3 sequence reads: CASSVVRGSTYNEQFF. The CDR3 coding sequence is TGTGCCAGCAGCGTAGTAAGGGGCTCTACATACAATGAGCAGTTCTTC.

The chain couples TRBV27 to TRBJ2-5; D is possibly TRBD2 (5 bases). This CDR3 contains 15 residues. Germline CDR1 reads MNHEY; CDR2 reads SMNVEV (reference sequence). V was pared by 3 bases and J by 5 bases, with 16 bases between. The CDR3 spells CASSFAPSGAETQYF. The CDR3 DNA reads as TGTGCCAGCAGTTTTGCCCCAAGCGGAGCTGAGACCCAGTACTTC.

This clone has a single count. This chain joins TRBV27 and TRBJ2-7, with a tentative D call TRBD1 (5 bases). The CDR3 length is 13 residues. Germline assignment: CDR1 MNHEY and CDR2 SMNVEV (reference sequence). V was pared by 5 bases and J by 2 bases, with 10 bases between. The CDR3 nucleotides read TGTGCCAGCAGTCTGACAGTTACCTACGAGCAGTACTTC. Translation: CASSLTVTYEQYF.

The V and J genes are TRBV11-2 and TRBJ2-1; 8 bases are a match to TRBD1. The junction had 4 bases not matched to a gene; V was cut back by 3 bases and J by 6 bases. CDR3 size: 14 residues. Germline CDR1 reads SGHAT; CDR2 reads FQNNGV. CDR3 in amino acids: CASSLETGVNEQFF. The CDR3, as DNA: TGTGCCAGCAGCTTGGAGACAGGGGTCAATGAGCAGTTCTTC. The full variable domain, in which reference TRBV11-2 and TRBJ2-1 provide the parts outside the CDR3, is EAGVAQSPRYKIIEKRQSVAFWCNPISGHATLYWYQQILGQGPKLLIQFQNNGVVDDSQLPKDRFSAERLKGVDSTLKIQPAKLEDSAVYLCASSLETGVNEQFFGPGTRLTVL.

This chain connects TRBV13 to TRBJ1-2; D perhaps matches TRBD1 (5 bases). The germline CDR1 and CDR2 sequences are PRHDT and FYEKMQ (reference sequence). This CDR3 comprises 15 residues. The V end was cut by 5 bases, the J end by 2 bases, with 15 bases between. The CDR3 spells CASSVGLTENYGYTF. The CDR3 region has the DNA TGTGCCAGCAGCGTTGGGCTGACAGAGAACTATGGCTACACCTTC.

The chain combines TRBV7-3 with TRBJ2-3; 11 nucleotides agree with TRBD1. V lost 5 bases, J lost 5 bases, and 3 bases stayed unmatched. The CDR3 totals 14 residues. Germline CDR1 SGHTA, CDR2 FQGTGA. The DNA for the CDR3 is TGTGCCAGCAGCCCCGGGACAGGGGGAGATACGCAGTATTTT. As protein: CASSPGTGGDTQYF.

V usage is TRBV19 and J usage is TRBJ2-1; D may be TRBD1 (6 bases). From germline, CDR1 is LNHDA and CDR2 SQIVND (reference sequence). The ends were cut back, 3 bases at V and 9 bases at J, with 21 bases in the middle. The CDR3 loop spans 16 amino acids. The CDR3 sequence is CASSIGAGANGAEQFF. CDR3 sequence (DNA): TGTGCCAGTAGTATTGGGGCAGGGGCTAACGGGGCTGAGCAGTTCTTC.